These 14 T cell receptor beta chains came from one sample sequenced in a study of cytomegalovirus exposure and HLA in healthy donors. With 60 Vbeta and 13 Jbeta primers, the PCR was carried out. Clones were read by immunoSEQ multiplex PCR, and TCRdb kept only the in-frame ones, dropping some. The data show roughly 200,000 clones, with around 80% seen just once and more than 3% held by the top ten. Specimen: PBMCs. The receptors originated from a woman aged 55-75 years in good health and CMV-seropositive.

V gene TRBV19 combines with J gene TRBJ1-2; D might be TRBD1 (6 bases). The CDR3 is made up of 15 amino acids. The V end lost 10 bases, the J end lost 8 bases, and 26 bases lay between the germline ends. Germline CDR1 LNHDA, CDR2 SQIVND (reference sequence). DNA for the CDR3: TGTGCCACGGGGGGGATAGGACAGACCGCCGACGGCTACACCTTC. Amino acids: CATGGIGQTADGYTF. The full variable domain, with the rest looked up from reference TRBV19 and TRBJ1-2, is DGGITQSPKYLFRKEGQNVTLSCEQNLNHDAMYWYRQDPGQGLRLIYYSQIVNDFQKGDIAEGYSVSREKKESFPLTVTSAQKNPTAFYLCATGGIGQTADGYTFGSGTRLTVV.

The chain employs TRBV18 and TRBJ1-2; 10 bases align to TRBD1. This CDR3 has 17 residues. In germline, CDR1 is KGHSH, CDR2 LQKENI. V gave up 6 bases and J gave up 4 bases; unmatched junction bases: 14. In DNA form, the CDR3 reads TGTGCCAGCTCGTTGGGACAGGGGCTTCGAGGATTCTATGGCTACACCTTC. Translated: CASSLGQGLRGFYGYTF.

V and J are TRBV13 and TRBJ2-7; 8 bases align to TRBD2. Germline assignment: CDR1 PRHDT and CDR2 FYEKMQ (reference sequence). Unmatched junction bases numbered 7, after V lost 7 bases and J lost 2 bases. This CDR3 is built from 14 residues. The CDR3 DNA follows: TGTGCCAGCATCTCCGGGGGGGCAGCCTACGAGCAGTACTTC. Its translation: CASISGGAAYEQYF.

V gene TRBV12-5 combines with J gene TRBJ2-2; 7 bases line up with TRBD1. The V gene end was trimmed by 3 bases and the J gene end by 0 bases; junction bases not matched to a gene: 10. CDR1 LGHNT and CDR2 FRNRAP come from the germline V gene. This CDR3 region has 18 residues. Here the CDR3 reads CASGFLLDRASNTGELFF. The CDR3 DNA reads TGTGCTAGTGGTTTCCTCCTCGACAGGGCTTCGAACACCGGGGAGCTGTTTTTT.

The J gene is TRBJ2-2, the V gene TRBV7-3, with D perhaps TRBD2 (6 bases). Looked up from germline, CDR1 is SGHTA and CDR2 is FQGTGA. Trimming removed 3 bases from V and 1 base from J, with 9 bases in between. This CDR3 comprises 15 residues. This CDR3 reads CASSFGGVNTGELFF. In nucleotides, the CDR3 is TGTGCCAGCAGCTTCGGCGGGGTGAACACCGGGGAGCTGTTTTTT.

The table lists this clone with a count of one. This chain links TRBV29-1 with TRBJ2-3; tentative D call: TRBD1 (6 bases). V was cut by 7 bases and J by 1 base, with 12 bases left in between. Germline V gene lookup returns CDR1 SQVTM and CDR2 ANQGSEA. The CDR3 has 13 residues. The CDR3 nucleotides read TGCAGCGGTACAGGGATGGGCACAGATACGCAGTATTTT. This codes for CSGTGMGTDTQYF.

The genes are TRBV25-1 and TRBJ2-5, with D tentatively TRBD2 (5 bases). CDR1 is MGHDK and CDR2 is SYGVNS in the germline V gene. V gave up 1 base and J gave up 5 bases, with 11 bases separating them. This CDR3 has 14 amino acids. The CDR3 spells CASSELAGLETQYF. CDR3 bases: TGTGCCAGCAGTGAATTGGCGGGTTTGGAGACCCAGTACTTC.

This chain connects TRBV4-1 to TRBJ2-7; no firm D call. Germline V gene sequence: CDR1 MGHRA, CDR2 YSYEKL. The V and J ends lost 0 bases and 0 bases respectively, with 12 bases between them. CDR3 length equals 16 residues. CDR3 bases: TGCGCCAGCAGCCAAGAAGGCAGGTTGAGCTCCTACGAGCAGTACTTC. This encodes CASSQEGRLSSYEQYF.

In this sample, this clone turned up a few times. The V call is TRBV9, the J call TRBJ2-3; 7 positions match TRBD2. The CDR3 sequence is 16 residues long. Trimming at V came to 0 bases and at J to 2 bases, leaving 6 bases not matched to a gene. From germline, CDR1 is SGDLS and CDR2 YYNGEE. The CDR3 DNA is TGTGCCAGCAGCGTAGGGTCTAGCGGAATCACAGATACGCAGTATTTT. Residues: CASSVGSSGITDTQYF.

The chain employs TRBV29-1 and TRBJ2-5; tentatively, D is TRBD1 (6 bases). The CDR3 loop spans 12 amino acids. The V gene lost 6 bases and the J gene lost 6 bases, with 14 bases spanning the gap. Per the germline V gene, CDR1 is SQVTM and CDR2 is ANQGSEA. CDR3 bases: TGCAGCGTCTCAGAACAGGGCCAGACCCAGTACTTC. Translated: CSVSEQGQTQYF. Full variable domain (outside the CDR3, taken from reference TRBV29-1 and TRBJ2-5): SAVISQKPSRDICQRGTSLTIQCQVDSQVTMMFWYRQQPGQSLTLIATANQGSEATYESGFVIDKFPISRPNLTFSTLTVSNMSPEDSSIYLCSVSEQGQTQYFGPGTRLLVL.

The V call is TRBV6-5, the J call TRBJ1-5, with TRBD1 matching over 8 bases. CDR1 MNHEY and CDR2 SVGAGI come from the germline V gene. With V trimmed by 8 bases and J by 4 bases, 7 bases remained unmatched. This CDR3 comprises 14 residues. CDR3 sequence (DNA): TGTGCCAGCCGTCGGACAGGGCGAAATCAGCCCCAGCATTTT. Translating gives CASRRTGRNQPQHF.

The V and J genes are TRBV19 and TRBJ2-1; 12 bases fit TRBD1. Germline trimming cut 8 bases from V and 4 bases from J; bases unmatched to any gene: 9. This CDR3 has 16 residues. Germline V gives CDR1 LNHDA, CDR2 SQIVND (reference sequence). CDR3 in amino acids: CASGPGQGAAYNEQFF. The DNA for the CDR3 is TGTGCCAGTGGTCCGGGACAGGGGGCCGCATACAATGAGCAGTTCTTC.

This chain joins TRBV2 and TRBJ2-4, with TRBD2 matching over 7 bases. There are 19 residues in the CDR3. Germline CDR1 SNHLY, CDR2 FYNNEI. V lost 2 bases and J lost 1; bases outside the gene matches: 14. The CDR3 sequence is CASSEYGAGRVGAKNIQYF. In DNA, the CDR3 is TGTGCCAGCAGTGAATACGGGGCAGGGAGGGTCGGTGCCAAAAACATTCAGTACTTC.

The chain recombines TRBV11-3 with TRBJ2-1; 15 nucleotides agree with TRBD2. Germline CDR1 reads SGHNT; CDR2 reads YENEEA. The V segment lost 4 bases and the J segment 0 bases; nucleotides outside the gene matches: 7. CDR3 length: 19 amino acids. This chain's CDR3 is CASSSGTSGRHSSYNEQFF. For the CDR3, the DNA is TGTGCCAGCAGCTCTGGGACTAGCGGGAGGCACAGCTCCTACAATGAGCAGTTCTTC.